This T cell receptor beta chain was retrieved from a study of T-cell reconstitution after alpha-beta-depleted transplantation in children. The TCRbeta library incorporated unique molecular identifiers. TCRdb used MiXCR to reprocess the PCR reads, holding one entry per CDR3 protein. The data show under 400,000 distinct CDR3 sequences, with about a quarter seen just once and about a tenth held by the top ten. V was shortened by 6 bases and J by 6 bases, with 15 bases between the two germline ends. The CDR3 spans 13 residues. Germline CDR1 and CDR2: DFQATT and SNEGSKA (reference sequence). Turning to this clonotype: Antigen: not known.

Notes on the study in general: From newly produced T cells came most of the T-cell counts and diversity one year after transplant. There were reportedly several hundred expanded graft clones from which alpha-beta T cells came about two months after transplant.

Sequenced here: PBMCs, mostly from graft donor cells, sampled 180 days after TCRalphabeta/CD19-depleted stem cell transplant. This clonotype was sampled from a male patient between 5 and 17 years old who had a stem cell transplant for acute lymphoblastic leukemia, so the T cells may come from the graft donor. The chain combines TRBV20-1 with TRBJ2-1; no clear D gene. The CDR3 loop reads CSAALFGSNEQFF. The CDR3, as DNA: TGCAGTGCAGCGCTCTTTGGGTCCAATGAGCAGTTCTTC.